The 23 T cell receptor beta chains in this list originate from one sample, sequenced in a study of shared clonotypes between healthy human individuals. Sequencing used immunoSEQ multiplex PCR; TCRdb keeps in-frame clones, though not all of them. The sample lists roughly 2 million clones, 90% to 95% occurring once. Source material: naive CD4+ T cells sorted from blood. The sample's subset: CD45RA+ positively selected. The receptors originated from a man younger than 35 in good health.

This chain uses TRBV6-1 with TRBJ1-6, with 7 bases lining up with TRBD1. The CDR3 runs 15 residues. Losses at the gene ends were 6 bases for V and 5 bases for J; bases not matched to a gene: 7. Germline V gene lookup returns CDR1 MNHNS and CDR2 SASEGT. CDR3 sequence (DNA): TGTGCCAGCAGGAAAATACAGGGGAATAATTCACCCCTCCACTTT. It translates to CASRKIQGNNSPLHF.

This clone was detected only once. The rearrangement uses TRBV7-9 and TRBJ1-4; tentatively, D is TRBD1 (5 bases). CDR1 and CDR2 from the germline V gene are SEHNR and FQNEAQ (reference sequence). With 5 bases removed from V and 6 bases from J, the gap between germline ends came to 10 bases. This CDR3 comprises 13 residues. CDR3 sequence reads: CASSRGLDEKLFF. The CDR3 coding sequence is TGTGCCAGCAGCAGGGGATTGGATGAAAAACTGTTTTTT.

The J gene is TRBJ1-2, the V gene TRBV10-3; the D gene is possibly TRBD1 (5 bases). CDR1 and CDR2 from the germline V gene are ENHRY and SYGVKD. V gave up 2 bases and J gave up 8 bases, with 15 bases separating them. The length of the CDR3 is 14 residues. CDR3 protein: CAISERGLAKGYTF. The CDR3, as DNA: TGTGCCATCAGTGAGCGGGGGTTGGCGAAGGGCTACACCTTC.

The chain recombines TRBV27 with TRBJ2-3; D might be TRBD2 (7 bases). CDR3 size: 14 residues. With 4 bases removed from V and 4 bases from J, the gap between germline ends came to 12 bases. The V gene's germline CDR1 is MNHEY and CDR2 SMNVEV (reference sequence). The CDR3 spells CASSSGRGSDTQYF. In DNA form, the CDR3 reads TGTGCCAGCAGTTCAGGGAGGGGGTCAGATACGCAGTATTTT.

A remark on this clone: Other DNA variants within this sample encode the same CDR3. The chain links TRBV30 to TRBJ1-2; tentatively, D is TRBD1 (5 bases). V lost 0 bases and J lost 1, with 6 bases in between. Germline lookup yields CDR1 GTSNPN and CDR2 SVGIG (reference sequence). CDR3 length: 13 residues. The CDR3 spells CAWSVRGNYGYTF. CDR3 sequence (DNA): TGTGCCTGGAGTGTGAGGGGTAACTATGGCTACACCTTC.

The rearrangement links TRBV5-1 to TRBJ2-4; possible D gene TRBD1, 6 bases. CDR3 size: 16 residues. Germline CDR1 is SGHRS and CDR2 is YFSETQ. Trimming took off 0 bases at V and 3 bases at J, with 13 bases between the two ends. The CDR3 here is CASSLAAGVDKNIQYF. The CDR3 DNA sequence: TGCGCCAGCAGCTTGGCTGCAGGGGTAGACAAAAACATTCAGTACTTC. The full variable domain, in which reference TRBV5-1 and TRBJ2-4 provide the parts outside the CDR3, is KAGVTQTPRYLIKTRGQQVTLSCSPISGHRSVSWYQQTPGQGLQFLFEYFSETQRNKGNFPGRFSGRQFSNSRSEMNVSTLELGDSALYLCASSLAAGVDKNIQYFGAGTRLSVL.

The V call is TRBV6-5, the J call TRBJ1-1, with a weak D call TRBD1 (6 bases). Germline V lookup: CDR1 MNHEY, CDR2 SVGAGI. This CDR3 has 13 amino acids. V gave up 6 bases and J gave up 8 bases, with 16 bases separating them. CDR3 DNA: TGTGCCAGCAGGGAGGGGGGTTCGATCGAAGCTTTCTTT. This sequence encodes CASREGGSIEAFF.

This rearrangement joins TRBV13 to TRBJ1-6; 8 nucleotides match TRBD1. The CDR3 totals 18 residues. The V gene end was trimmed by 3 bases and the J gene end by 8 bases; junction bases not matched to a gene: 15. Germline CDR1 reads PRHDT; CDR2 reads FYEKMQ (reference sequence). The CDR3 region is CASSLRGTYRGWDSPLHF. The CDR3 DNA reads TGTGCCAGCAGCTTGAGAGGAACTTACAGGGGGTGGGATTCACCCCTCCACTTT.

This clone was seen a few times. The J gene is TRBJ2-7, the V gene TRBV29-1, with D perhaps TRBD2 (6 bases). This CDR3 is built from 14 residues. Trimming stripped 7 bases from V and 2 bases from J, with 18 bases between. Germline assignment: CDR1 SQVTM and CDR2 ANQGSEA. The CDR3 nucleotides read TGCAGCGCGGCAATGCGACTAGTCCCCTACGAGCAGTACTTC. It yields the protein CSAAMRLVPYEQYF.

The chain is built from TRBV9 and TRBJ1-2; maybe TRBD1 (5 bases). Trimming pared 1 base from V and 2 bases from J, leaving 9 bases between. The germline gives CDR1 SGDLS, CDR2 YYNGEE. The CDR3 contains 14 residues. CDR3 amino acids: CASSVSTENYGYTF. The CDR3 coding sequence is TGTGCCAGCAGCGTATCGACAGAAAACTATGGCTACACCTTC.

The chain uses TRBV7-9 and TRBJ2-1; 8 bases are shared with TRBD1. Germline lookup yields CDR1 SEHNR and CDR2 FQNEAQ (reference sequence). The CDR3 extends over 15 amino acids. Losses at the gene ends were 6 bases for V and 3 bases for J; bases not matched to a gene: 7. CDR3: CASRGDRPSYNEQFF. The DNA for the CDR3 is TGTGCCAGCAGGGGGGACAGGCCTAGCTACAATGAGCAGTTCTTC.

The V call is TRBV23-1, the J call TRBJ1-2, with TRBD1 matching over 8 bases. TRBV23-1 belongs to the ORF category, with a function that is uncertain. V was pared by 1 base and J by 5 bases, with 6 bases of the junction left unmatched. The CDR3 extends over 15 amino acids. For the CDR3, the DNA is TGCGCCAGCAGTCAATATGGGCGACAGGGGTATGGCTACACCTTC. As protein: CASSQYGRQGYGYTF.

The gene calls are TRBV19 and TRBJ2-5; D gene uncertain. The CDR3 loop spans 12 amino acids. Trimming cost V 4 bases and J 4 bases, with 7 bases left between them. The germline V gene has CDR1 LNHDA and CDR2 SQIVND (reference sequence). The CDR3 nucleotides read TGTGCCAGTAGTAGCGTGGGAGAGACCCAGTACTTC. Amino acid sequence: CASSSVGETQYF.

Concerning this clone: The same CDR3 also results from other DNA sequences found in this sample. This chain links TRBV29-1 with TRBJ2-5; the D is unclear. The CDR3 length is 11 residues. Germline CDR1 reads SQVTM; CDR2 reads ANQGSEA. V shed 4 bases and J shed 2 bases, with 5 bases lying between them. This chain's CDR3 is CSVAQQETQYF. For the CDR3, the DNA is TGCAGCGTTGCACAGCAAGAGACCCAGTACTTC.

V usage is TRBV4-3 and J usage is TRBJ2-3, with 14 positions matching TRBD2. Germline CDR1 and CDR2: LGHNA and YSLEER. This CDR3 region has 17 residues. V lost 3 bases, J lost 3 bases, and 5 bases stayed unmatched. The CDR3 is CASSQVGLAGGTDTQYF. In DNA, the CDR3 is TGCGCCAGCAGCCAGGTCGGACTAGCGGGAGGAACAGATACGCAGTATTTT.

The chain employs TRBV7-9 and TRBJ2-7, with D tentatively TRBD2 (6 bases). Germline CDR1 reads SEHNR; CDR2 reads FQNEAQ (reference sequence). Trimming shortened V by 7 bases and J by 2 bases, and 18 bases separated the two germline ends. The CDR3 has 15 residues. The CDR3 bases are TGTGCCAGCACCACAATTGCGGGGAGAACCTACGAGCAGTACTTC. Translated, it gives CASTTIAGRTYEQYF.

This chain uses TRBV5-6 with TRBJ1-1; perhaps TRBD1 as D (5 bases). The length of the CDR3 is 14 residues. Germline CDR1 SGHDT, CDR2 YYEEEE. Trimming removed 1 base at V and 6 bases at J, with 13 bases between. DNA for the CDR3: TGTGCCAGCAGCTTGAAACAGGTAGGGGCTGAAGCTTTCTTT. It encodes CASSLKQVGAEAFF.

J is TRBJ2-2 and V is TRBV5-4; 9 positions match TRBD2. Per germline, CDR1 SGHNT and CDR2 YYREEE (reference sequence). This CDR3 has 16 amino acids. The V gene end was trimmed by 1 base and the J gene end by 3 bases; junction bases not matched to a gene: 4. CDR3 coding DNA: TGTGCCAGCAGCTTGAGGTTAGCGGGAGACACCGGGGAGCTGTTTTTT. This codes for CASSLRLAGDTGELFF. Supplemented by reference TRBV5-4 and TRBJ2-2, the full variable domain reads ETGVTQSPTHLIKTRGQQVTLRCSSQSGHNTVSWYQQALGQGPQFIFQYYREEENGRGNFPPRFSGLQFPNYSSELNVNALELDDSALYLCASSLRLAGDTGELFFGEGSRLTVL.

The V and J genes are TRBV18 and TRBJ1-1; 7 nucleotides line up with TRBD1. Per the germline V gene, CDR1 is KGHSH and CDR2 is LQKENI. V dropped 5 bases and J dropped 5; count of bases not matched to a gene: 8. This CDR3 has 14 residues. This chain's CDR3 is CASSETGVGTEAFF. In DNA form, the CDR3 reads TGTGCCAGCTCAGAAACAGGGGTAGGGACTGAAGCTTTCTTT.

About this clone: Other DNA sequences in the same sample also yield this CDR3. J is TRBJ2-7 and V is TRBV5-1; 10 bases map to TRBD1. Germline V gives CDR1 SGHRS, CDR2 YFSETQ. The V gene end was trimmed by 5 bases and the J gene end by 4 bases; junction bases not matched to a gene: 3. This CDR3 spans 13 amino acids. CDR3 coding DNA: TGCGCCAGCAGGACAGGGGGCAGTTACGAGCAGTACTTC. Encoded protein: CASRTGGSYEQYF.

The table lists this clone with a count of one. This sequence joins TRBV19 and TRBJ1-2; no clear D gene. This CDR3 has 14 amino acids. From germline, CDR1 is LNHDA and CDR2 SQIVND (reference sequence). Between the trimmed V and J ends, which lost 1 base and 1 base, there was a span of 7 bases. As DNA, the CDR3 is TGTGCCAGTAGTATAGTCGCAGATAACTATGGCTACACCTTC. Its protein product is CASSIVADNYGYTF.

The gene calls are TRBV7-3 and TRBJ2-5; no firm D call. Trimming took 1 base from V and 2 from J, leaving 5 bases between them. This CDR3 contains 13 residues. The germline V gene encodes CDR1 SGHTA and CDR2 FQGTGA. CDR3 DNA: TGTGCCAGCAGCTTAAGTCCGCAAGAGACCCAGTACTTC. Amino acids: CASSLSPQETQYF.

This chain connects TRBV25-1 to TRBJ1-4, with 10 bases matching TRBD1. The germline CDR1 and CDR2 sequences are MGHDK and SYGVNS. The CDR3 is 16 residues long. Trimming removed 5 bases from V and 6 bases from J; junction bases left unmatched: 9. The CDR3 DNA is TGTGCCAGCAGTTCGTTAGGGGGGACAGGGGATGAAAAACTGTTTTTT. This translates into CASSSLGGTGDEKLFF.